The 25 T cell receptor beta chains below all came from one sample that was sequenced in a study of post-analysis software for immune sequencing data. Study-level results: Among 4 or 5 TRBV segments more frequent in patients than controls were TRBV5-6, TRBV5-1 and TRBV20-1.

For these receptors, no antigen is known. The library was made from cDNA and included unique molecular identifiers. MiXCR was run by TCRdb on the PCR reads, yielding one entry per CDR3 protein. The top ten clones hold approximately 4.3% of a sample with 740,000 or so distinct CDR3 sequences, approximately 57% of them seen once. What was sequenced was blood. Receptor source: a girl aged 5-17 years with multiple sclerosis.

CDR3 protein: CASSSQGNLNQPQHF. Here the CDR3 DNA reads TGTGCCAGCAGCTCCCAGGGAAACCTCAATCAGCCCCAGCATTTT. J is TRBJ1-5 and V is TRBV7-2; tentative D call: TRBD1 (5 bases). V lost 4 bases and J lost 3, with 13 bases in between. Germline loops: CDR1 SGHTA, CDR2 FQGNSA. The CDR3 is 15 residues long.

The chain is built from TRBV3-1 and TRBJ2-1, with no clear D. Germline V CDR1 and CDR2: LGHDT, YNNKEL (reference sequence). Trimming stripped 4 bases from V and 2 bases from J, with 15 bases between. The CDR3 spans 16 residues. The CDR3 nucleotides are TGTGCCAGCAGCCCGACCCCGGGCTTGACCTACAATGAGCAGTTCTTC. Protein sequence: CASSPTPGLTYNEQFF.

This clonotype has more than one count but fewer than ten. This chain uses TRBV5-1 with TRBJ2-5, with D maybe TRBD2 (6 bases). V was cut by 3 bases and J by 11 bases, with 17 bases left in between. The CDR3 is made up of 13 amino acids. Germline loops: CDR1 SGHRS, CDR2 YFSETQ. The CDR3 coding sequence is TGCGCCAGCAGCTGGGGAAGACCGGGGGAGCAGTACTTC. Amino acid sequence: CASSWGRPGEQYF.

There are a few counts of this clonotype. V and J are TRBV5-1 and TRBJ2-5; D not resolved. Germline loops: CDR1 SGHRS, CDR2 YFSETQ. With 0 bases removed from V and 11 bases from J, the gap between germline ends came to 17 bases. This CDR3 is built from 14 residues. CDR3 bases: TGCGCCAGCAGCTTGGAAAGGGTCGACGGTAAGCAGTACTTC. Amino acids: CASSLERVDGKQYF.

This clonotype came up a few times. This chain joins TRBV6-1 and TRBJ1-2, with D maybe TRBD1 (5 bases). Trimming took 3 bases from V and 7 from J, leaving 6 bases between them. Per germline, CDR1 MNHNS and CDR2 SASEGT. This CDR3 is 11 amino acids long. The CDR3 loop reads CASSEGGGYTF. DNA of the CDR3: TGTGCCAGCAGTGAGGGGGGTGGCTACACCTTC.

This rearrangement joins TRBV15 to TRBJ2-3; 7 nucleotides align to TRBD1. CDR1 is LNHNV and CDR2 is YYDKDF in the germline V gene (reference sequence). The length of the CDR3 is 16 residues. Trimming took 5 bases from V and 6 from J; bases not matched to a gene: 14. The chain's CDR3 is CATSRRQGRSADTQYF. The CDR3 DNA reads as TGTGCCACCAGCCGAAGACAGGGTCGCAGTGCTGATACGCAGTATTTT.

This clonotype appeared once. The chain couples TRBV20-1 to TRBJ2-7, with D perhaps TRBD1 or TRBD2 (5 bases each). The DNA end lines up better with TRBJ2-5; the J call may be wrong. The CDR3 consists of 12 residues. Germline values: CDR1 DFQATT, CDR2 SNEGSKA (reference sequence). Written as DNA, the CDR3 is TGCAGTGCTAGCCCGGGGCCAGAGACCCAGTACTTC. It encodes CSASPGPETQYF.

In this sample, this clonotype turned up once. CDR3 in amino acids: CSAPGQGWDEQFF. CDR3 in DNA: TGCAGTGCTCCGGGACAGGGGTGGGATGAGCAGTTCTTC. The J gene is TRBJ2-1, the V gene TRBV20-1; 10 nucleotides align to TRBD1. V dropped 5 bases and J dropped 8; count of bases not matched to a gene: 6. Per germline, CDR1 DFQATT and CDR2 SNEGSKA (reference sequence). The CDR3 totals 13 residues.

V usage is TRBV9 and J usage is TRBJ2-1; D is perhaps TRBD2 (7 bases). Germline lookup yields CDR1 SGDLS and CDR2 YYNGEE. V lost 3 bases and J 6 bases, leaving 19 bases between the germline ends. There are 16 residues in the CDR3. CDR3 in amino acids: CASSAGGGGPGNEQFF. The CDR3 DNA reads as TGTGCCAGCAGCGCCGGAGGGGGAGGGCCAGGCAATGAGCAGTTCTTC. The full variable domain, its missing parts supplied by reference TRBV9 and TRBJ2-1, is DSGVTQTPKHLITATGQRVTLRCSPRSGDLSVYWYQQSLDQGLQFLIQYYNGEERAKGNILERFSAQQFPDLHSELNLSSLELGDSALYFCASSAGGGGPGNEQFFGPGTRLTVL.

The chain is built from TRBV12-3 or TRBV12-4 and TRBJ1-1; weak D call: TRBD1 (5 bases). V lost 5 bases and J 9 bases, leaving 13 bases between the germline ends. CDR3 length: 12 amino acids. Written as DNA, the CDR3 is TGTGCCAGCAGTAACCGACAGACCCAAGCTTTCTTT. This sequence encodes CASSNRQTQAFF.

This clonotype was detected a few times. The chain links TRBV20-1 to TRBJ2-5; D is undetermined. The CDR3 consists of 13 residues. V lost 6 bases and J 4 bases, leaving 15 bases between the germline ends. Germline CDR1 reads DFQATT; CDR2 reads SNEGSKA (reference sequence). DNA of the CDR3: TGCAGTGCCCCACTGAACGAGCGAGAGACCCAGTACTTC. This translates into CSAPLNERETQYF.

The chain combines TRBV10-3 with TRBJ2-1, with 13 bases identical to TRBD2. The DNA end lines up better with TRBJ2-7; the J call may be wrong. Germline values: CDR1 ENHRY, CDR2 SYGVKD. CDR3 length: 16 residues. In DNA, the CDR3 is TGTGCCATCAGCTGGACTAGCGGGAGAGTCAACAATGAGCAGTACTTC. Residues: CAISWTSGRVNNEQYF.

This sequence joins TRBV6-6 and TRBJ2-5; 7 bases map to TRBD1. Germline V gene lookup returns CDR1 MNHNY and CDR2 SVGAGI (reference sequence). Unmatched junction bases numbered 6, after V lost 7 bases and J lost 1 base. This CDR3 is built from 14 residues. CDR3 region: CASNEQGSQETQYF. The DNA for the CDR3 is TGTGCCAGCAACGAACAGGGGTCCCAAGAGACCCAGTACTTC.

The chain uses TRBV7-9 and TRBJ2-2; D call uncertain. Germline V gives CDR1 SEHNR, CDR2 FQNEAQ (reference sequence). CDR3 length: 9 residues. The DNA of the CDR3 is TGTGCGGTCACCGGGGAGCTGTTTTTT. It codes for CAVTGELFF.

This chain uses TRBV14 with TRBJ1-2; maybe TRBD1 (6 bases). Trimming took 3 bases from V and 3 from J, leaving 11 bases between them. CDR1 and CDR2 (germline): SGHDN, FVKESK. The CDR3 length is 14 residues. CDR3 in DNA: TGTGCCAGCAGCCACGGACAGTTTTACTATGGCTACACCTTC. Translating it yields CASSHGQFYYGYTF.

This clonotype has just one count. The rearrangement joins TRBV2 to TRBJ2-7; tentatively, D is TRBD2 (5 bases). The CDR3 loop spans 16 amino acids. Germline values: CDR1 SNHLY, CDR2 FYNNEI. Trimming took off 5 bases at V and 2 bases at J, with 19 bases between the two ends. The CDR3 DNA follows: TGTGCCAGCAGTTTCCCACCCGGCTCCGGGGCCTACGAGCAGTACTTC. Translation gives CASSFPPGSGAYEQYF.

The chain carries TRBV10-2 and TRBJ1-5; D may be TRBD1 (5 bases). V dropped 9 bases and J dropped 5 bases, with 14 bases sitting between them. The CDR3 consists of 13 residues. Looked up from germline, CDR1 is WSHSY and CDR2 is SAAADI. The CDR3 nucleotides read TGCGCCAGTAGTAGGGGCCCGGATCAGCCCCAGCATTTT. Translation gives CASSRGPDQPQHF.

This chain joins TRBV12-3 or TRBV12-4 and TRBJ2-6; D might be TRBD1 (6 bases). The length of the CDR3 is 16 residues. Trimming took 5 bases from V and 3 from J, leaving 14 bases between them. CDR3 residues: CASSPRHRVGANVLTF. For the CDR3, the DNA is TGTGCCAGCAGTCCCCGGCACAGGGTTGGGGCCAACGTCCTGACTTTC.

This clonotype was recorded a few times. The gene calls are TRBV20-1 and TRBJ2-7; 9 bases align to TRBD2. This CDR3 spans 14 amino acids. With 3 bases clipped from V and 3 bases from J, the junction kept 6 bases outside the gene matches. CDR1 is DFQATT and CDR2 is SNEGSKA in the germline V gene (reference sequence). Written as DNA, the CDR3 is TGCAGTGCTAGTTTTCTAGCGGGAAGCTACGAGCAGTACTTC. This encodes CSASFLAGSYEQYF.

The chain recombines TRBV12-3 or TRBV12-4 with TRBJ1-4; the D gene is possibly TRBD1 (5 bases). With 8 bases removed from V and 12 bases from J, the gap between germline ends came to 16 bases. The CDR3 sequence is 12 residues long. This chain's CDR3 is CASGTYRSQLFF. The CDR3 DNA reads TGTGCCAGCGGGACCTACAGGTCTCAACTGTTTTTT.

The chain has TRBV28 and TRBJ2-7; TRBD1 matches 10 bases. CDR3 length: 15 amino acids. Germline V lookup: CDR1 MDHEN, CDR2 SYDVKM. J lost 5 bases, V lost 6 bases, and 10 bases had no gene match. CDR3 bases: TGTGCCAGCAGCCCTTCCCGGGACAGGGGTAACGAGCAGTACTTC. Translation gives CASSPSRDRGNEQYF.

The chain recombines TRBV28 with TRBJ2-3; 10 bases agree with TRBD1. The CDR3 length is 16 residues. The V and J ends lost 2 bases and 2 bases, in that order; junction bases with no gene match: 4. Per germline, CDR1 MDHEN and CDR2 SYDVKM. CDR3 nucleotide sequence: TGTGCCAGCAGTTTACTTGGGACAGGGGACACAGATACGCAGTATTTT. Translation gives CASSLLGTGDTDTQYF.

The J gene is TRBJ2-6, the V gene TRBV6-5; 9 nucleotides align to TRBD1. The CDR3 runs 18 residues. The J segment lost 2 bases and the V segment lost 4 bases, leaving 9 bases of the junction unmatched. Per germline, CDR1 MNHEY and CDR2 SVGAGI. CDR3 in amino acids: CASSSNPRTGAGANVLTF. The CDR3, as DNA: TGTGCCAGCAGTTCCAACCCCAGGACAGGGGCTGGGGCCAACGTCCTGACTTTC.

This chain joins TRBV20-1 and TRBJ2-1, with 10 bases fitting TRBD2. This CDR3 has 13 amino acids. Looked up from germline, CDR1 is DFQATT and CDR2 is SNEGSKA (reference sequence). Trimming at V came to 6 bases and at J to 5 bases, leaving 4 bases not matched to a gene. As DNA, the CDR3 is TGCAGTGCGGCTAGCGGGAGTCACAATGAGCAGTTCTTC. Protein sequence: CSAASGSHNEQFF.

This CDR3 reads CASSYTGVEAFF. In DNA, the CDR3 is TGTGCCAGCAGTTACACCGGGGTAGAAGCTTTCTTT. The chain couples TRBV6-5 to TRBJ1-1; no firm D call. The CDR3 has 12 amino acids. From germline, CDR1 is MNHEY and CDR2 SVGAGI. The V gene lost 2 bases and the J gene lost 8 bases, with 9 bases spanning the gap.